This TCR beta chain emerged from a study of T cell changes during pregnancy in multiple sclerosis. The germline gives CDR1 MGHRA, CDR2 YSYEKL. With 1 base clipped from V and 7 bases from J, the junction kept 11 bases outside the gene matches. The CDR3 covers 16 residues. The data were produced by immunoSEQ multiplex PCR, yet TCRdb's version contains in-frame clones alone and is incomplete. Counted here are over 65,000 clones, approximately 94% occurring once; the ten biggest clones make up 0.58%. This TCR was sampled from a female donor with multiple sclerosis, enrolled in a pregnancy study. The rearrangement joins TRBV4-1 to TRBJ2-7; 9 bases map to TRBD1. Specimen: peripheral blood, collected in the third trimester of pregnancy. This CDR3 is CASSQVGRQGVGEQYF. The CDR3 DNA is TGCGCCAGCAGCCAAGTAGGGAGACAGGGGGTAGGAGAGCAGTACTTC.